This TCR beta chain stems from a study of blood T cell repertoires in COVID-19. Study summary: From the United States, Italy and Spain came samples of acute and convalescent COVID-19. Sources were T cells, B-cell-depleted T cells, or PBMCs; the material itself was cDNA or gDNA.

Per the authors' pipeline: Estimation of nucleated cell counts was performed using reference gene primer amplification. The protocol was immunoSEQ multiplex PCR, while the TCRdb copy is restricted to in-frame clones and leaves out a portion. V, J and clone size are those of that table, while D and trimming were read from the DNA. This sample has around 290,000 clones, with approximately 86% found just once. Germline V gene data show CDR1 as SQVTM and CDR2 as ANQGSEA. This CDR3 is built from 12 residues. Trimming removed 7 bases at V and 4 bases at J, with 13 bases between. The sequencing input was peripheral blood. The receptor comes from a woman in her seventies with COVID-19, enrolled during active disease. The genes are TRBV29-1 and TRBJ1-2; D is perhaps TRBD1 (6 bases). The CDR3: CSAGDTTYGYTF. The CDR3 DNA follows: TGCAGCGCTGGGGACACTACCTATGGCTACACCTTC.